Listed below are T cell receptor beta chains from one sample, sequenced in a study of blood T cell repertoires in COVID-19. Only in-frame clones appear in the TCRdb table, and some are missing; sequencing was by immunoSEQ multiplex PCR. The sample contains about 300,000 clones, about nine tenths of which appear only once. The sample taken for sequencing was PBMCs or T cells enriched from blood (not recorded which). Receptor source: a man aged 25-45 years who had recovered from COVID-19. The CDR3 runs from the conserved cysteine through the conserved F or W. D genes are given only for firm matches. For some rows the clone size is stated as once, few or many, or as a class when expanded; others skip it.

>TRBV3-1/TRBV3-2|TRBJ2-5|.|.
TGTGCCAGCAGCCAAGATACCGTCAGGCGAGAGACCCAGTACTTC
CASSQDTVRRETQYF
>TRBV5-1|TRBJ2-7|.|.
TGCGCCAGCAGCTTGGCCGGCGGAACCTACGAGCAGTACTTC
CASSLAGGTYEQYF
>TRBV4-1|TRBJ2-1|.|.
TGCGCCAGCAGCCAAGAGGGGCGACTAGTCCAGTTCTTC
CASSQEGRLVQFF
>TRBV12-5|TRBJ2-5|.|.
TGTGCTAGTGGTCGGCGGCTAGCTAGCGCTCAAGAGACCCAGTACTTC
CASGRRLASAQETQYF
>TRBV5-4|TRBJ2-5|.|.
TGTGCCAGCAGCTTGTTCGGACAGAAAGAGACCCAGTACTTC
CASSLFGQKETQYF
>TRBV2|TRBJ2-1|TRBD1|few
TGTGCCAGCAGGGGTTACAGGGGGTTGGGGTTCTTC
CASRGYRGLGFF
>TRBV9|TRBJ1-6|.|.
TGTGCCAGCAGCCAGGGAGGCCTCATCTCACCCCTCCACTTT
CASSQGGLISPLHF
>TRBV5-1|TRBJ2-5|.|.
TGCGCCAGCAGCTTGCAGGGGTCAGGGGAGACCCAGTACTTC
CASSLQGSGETQYF
>TRBV6-2/TRBV6-3|TRBJ2-1|.|once
TGTGCCAGCAGCCTAACCCTTCGAACAGATTACAATGAGCAGTTCTTC
CASSLTLRTDYNEQFF
>TRBV9|TRBJ2-2|.|.
TGTGCCAGCGCCGTCTTTAGTATGTGCCTGCTCCCTGCGAACACCGGGGAGCTGTTTTTT
CASAVFSMCLLPANTGELFF
>TRBV6-1|TRBJ2-6|.|.
TGTGCCAGCAGCGCAGGGTCTTCTGGGGCCAACGTCCTGACTTTC
CASSAGSSGANVLTF
>TRBV6-1|TRBJ1-2|.|.
TGTGCCAGCAGTGACGACAGATCAAACTATGGCTACACCTTC
CASSDDRSNYGYTF
>TRBV24-1|TRBJ1-2|TRBD1|once
TGTGCCACCAGTGATCCGGGACAGGGTGATGGCTACACCTTC
CATSDPGQGDGYTF
>TRBV12-3/TRBV12-4|TRBJ1-1|.|.
TGTGCCAGCAGTTTTCGGGAGAACACTGAAGCTTTCTTT
CASSFRENTEAFF
>TRBV4-2|TRBJ2-1|.|.
TGTGCCAGCAGCCAAACGGTGAATGAGCAGTTCTTC
CASSQTVNEQFF
>TRBV19|TRBJ2-1|TRBD1|.
TGTGCCAGTAGTCCGGACAGGGAACGTACGCAGTTCTTC
CASSPDRERTQFF
>TRBV18|TRBJ1-4|TRBD1|.
TGTGCCAGCTCACTTACAGGGGCAGGAAATGAAAAACTGTTTTTT
CASSLTGAGNEKLFF
>TRBV5-4|TRBJ1-3|.|.
TGTGCCAGCAGCCCGCGTCCGGGACTGGACTCTGGAAACACCATATATTTT
CASSPRPGLDSGNTIYF
>TRBV6-2/TRBV6-3|TRBJ2-7|TRBD2|.
TGTGCCAGCAGTTCGCCAGGGAGGGTCGTCGACGAGCAGTACTTC
CASSSPGRVVDEQYF
>TRBV11-3|TRBJ1-6|.|many
TGTGCCAGCAGCTTAGATCAGGGGAATTCACCCCTCCACTTT
CASSLDQGNSPLHF
>TRBV30|TRBJ1-1|TRBD1|.
TGTGCCTGGAGCAGACAGGGCGACACTGAAGCTTTCTTT
CAWSRQGDTEAFF
>TRBV27|TRBJ2-7|.|many
TGTGCCAGCAGTAAAGGGGTGGGGGACACCTCCTACGAGCAGTACTTC
CASSKGVGDTSYEQYF
>TRBV11-2|TRBJ2-5|.|.
TGTGCCAGCAGCTACTCGACTACCAGGGGAGAGACCCAGTACTTC
CASSYSTTRGETQYF
>TRBV5-1|TRBJ2-1|.|.
TGCGCCAGCAGCTCGGACTACGGCTACAATGAGCAGTTCTTC
CASSSDYGYNEQFF
>TRBV5-5|TRBJ2-7|TRBD1|.
TGTGCCAGCAGCGACAGGGTCTCCTACGAGCAGTACTTC
CASSDRVSYEQYF
>TRBV5-1|TRBJ1-1|TRBD1|.
TGCGCCAGCAGCTCGAACCCGGGACAGGGGTACACTGAAGCTTTCTTT
CASSSNPGQGYTEAFF
>TRBV5-4|TRBJ2-3|TRBD2|once
TGTGCCAGCAGCTTGGGACTAGCGGGAGGGGTTACAGATACGCAGTATTTT
CASSLGLAGGVTDTQYF
>TRBV19|TRBJ1-5|TRBD1|.
TGTGCCAGTAGTATAAGGACAGGGGATTGGAGTCAGCCCCAGCATTTT
CASSIRTGDWSQPQHF
>TRBV7-9|TRBJ2-6|.|.
TGTGCCAGCAGCTTAGGAGCAGGTTTCCAGAGCTCTGGGGCCAACGTCCTGACTTTC
CASSLGAGFQSSGANVLTF
>TRBV11-3|TRBJ2-1|TRBD2|.
TGTGCCAGCAGCTTAGATCTGACTAGCGGGTCATCCAATGAGCAGTTCTTC
CASSLDLTSGSSNEQFF
>TRBV5-5|TRBJ2-4|.|.
TGTGCCAGCAGCCCCGGAGGGCCAAGAGGCAAAAACATTCAGTACTTC
CASSPGGPRGKNIQYF
>TRBV5-1|TRBJ2-7|.|.
TGCGCCAGCAGCTCAACCTACGAGCAGTACTTC
CASSSTYEQYF
>TRBV3-1/TRBV3-2|TRBJ2-2|.|.
TGTGCCAGCAGCCAAGTCAAGAGCAGGGGCGACACCGGGGAGCTGTTTTTT
CASSQVKSRGDTGELFF
>TRBV5-1|TRBJ2-7|TRBD1|once
TGCGCCACCGCCCCCGCACCCGGGACAGGGACTTCAGGGCAGTACTTC
CATAPAPGTGTSGQYF
>TRBV2|TRBJ1-1|.|.
TGTGCCAGCAGACTCAGGGGTTTGCAGACTGAAGCTTTCTTT
CASRLRGLQTEAFF
>TRBV30|TRBJ1-3|TRBD1|.
TGTGCCTGGAGTCCGGGACAGGGGCGCTACTCTGGAAACACCATATATTTT
CAWSPGQGRYSGNTIYF
>TRBV18|TRBJ2-7|.|.
TGTGCCAGCTCACCACCGGCCAACTACGAGCAGTACTTC
CASSPPANYEQYF
>TRBV18|TRBJ2-7|.|once
TGTGCCAGCTCACCAATCAACCGCCCGGGGGACCCTACCCTCTACGAGCAGTACTTC
CASSPINRPGDPTLYEQYF
>TRBV28|TRBJ1-1|.|.
TGTGCCAGCAGTCTAAAATTGGGGGCGGAGACTGAAGCTTTCTTT
CASSLKLGAETEAFF
>TRBV28|TRBJ2-7|.|.
TGTGCCAGCACTCCCGGCAGGGTGGTTTACGAGCAGTACTTC
CASTPGRVVYEQYF
>TRBV6-5|TRBJ1-6|.|.
TGTGCCAGCGGGCCCTTTTCGTCCTATAATTCACCCCTCCACTTT
CASGPFSSYNSPLHF
>TRBV29-1|TRBJ2-1|TRBD2|.
TGCAGCGCCGGGGGGGCCTACAATGAGCAGTTCTTC
CSAGGAYNEQFF